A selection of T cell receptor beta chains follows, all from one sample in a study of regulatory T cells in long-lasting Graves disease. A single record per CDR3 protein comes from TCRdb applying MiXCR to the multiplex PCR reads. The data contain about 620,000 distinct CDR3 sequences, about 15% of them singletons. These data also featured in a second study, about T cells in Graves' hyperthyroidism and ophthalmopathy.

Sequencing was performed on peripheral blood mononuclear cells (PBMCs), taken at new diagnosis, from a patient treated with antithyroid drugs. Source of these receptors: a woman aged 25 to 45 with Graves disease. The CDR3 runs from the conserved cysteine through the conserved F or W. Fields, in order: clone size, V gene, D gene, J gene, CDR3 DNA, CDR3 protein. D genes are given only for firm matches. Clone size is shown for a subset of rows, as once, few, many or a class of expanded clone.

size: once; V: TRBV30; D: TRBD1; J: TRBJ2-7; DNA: TGTGCCTGGAGTCTGGCAGGGGGCGAGCAGTACTTC; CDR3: CAWSLAGGEQYF
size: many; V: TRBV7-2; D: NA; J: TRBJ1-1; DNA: TGTGCCAGCAGCTTGGTCATTGATGGGGGCAGGACTGAAGCTTTCTTT; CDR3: CASSLVIDGGRTEAFF
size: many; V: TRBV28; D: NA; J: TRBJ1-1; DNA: TGTGCCAGCAGTTTCGTGGCGGGAGCTTTCTTT; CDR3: CASSFVAGAFF
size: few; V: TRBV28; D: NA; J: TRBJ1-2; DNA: TGTGCCAGCACATGGCAGGGGTTGTTCGGCTACACCTTC; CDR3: CASTWQGLFGYTF
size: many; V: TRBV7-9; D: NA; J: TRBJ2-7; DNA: TGTGCCAGCAGCCTTGGGCAGGCGAGAGAGCAGTACTTC; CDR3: CASSLGQAREQYF
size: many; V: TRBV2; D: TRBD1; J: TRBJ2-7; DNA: TGTGCCAGCAGGGACAGGGGAGAGCAGTACTTC; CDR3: CASRDRGEQYF
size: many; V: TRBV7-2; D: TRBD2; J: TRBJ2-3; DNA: TGTGCCAGCAGCTTGCGACTAGCGGGAGGGTCCTTCGATACGCAGTATTTT; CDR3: CASSLRLAGGSFDTQYF
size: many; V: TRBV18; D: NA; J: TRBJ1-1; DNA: TGTGCCAGCTCACCTTTACCGACAGCGAACACTGAAGCTTTCTTT; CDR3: CASSPLPTANTEAFF
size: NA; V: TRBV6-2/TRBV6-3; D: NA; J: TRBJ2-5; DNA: TGTGCCAGCAGCGGAAAAAGAATTGGTGTTTCGGGGGAGACCCAGTACTTC; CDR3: CASSGKRIGVSGETQYF
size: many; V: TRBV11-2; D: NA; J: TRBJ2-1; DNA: TGTGCCAGCAGCTTAGGTGGAACCGTCTACAATGAGCAGTTCTTC; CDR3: CASSLGGTVYNEQFF
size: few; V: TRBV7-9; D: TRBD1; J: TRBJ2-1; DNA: TGTGCCAGCAGCTGGTCGGGACAGGGTATTCGTGAGCAGTTCTTC; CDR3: CASSWSGQGIREQFF
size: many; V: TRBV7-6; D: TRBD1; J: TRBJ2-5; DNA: TGTGCCAGCAGCTCTCCGGGACAGGGAAAAGAGACCCAGTACTTC; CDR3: CASSSPGQGKETQYF
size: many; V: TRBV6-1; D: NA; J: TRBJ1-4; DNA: TGTGCCAGCATCGCCGGGGATGCAACTAATGAAAAACTGTTTTTT; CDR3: CASIAGDATNEKLFF
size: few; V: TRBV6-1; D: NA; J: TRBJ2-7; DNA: TGTGCCAGCAGTCCGGACGGTGTGAGGGAGCAGTACTTC; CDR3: CASSPDGVREQYF
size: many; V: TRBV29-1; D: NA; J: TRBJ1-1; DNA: TGCAGCGTTGAGAGTGCGATGAACACTGAAGCTTTCTTT; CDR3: CSVESAMNTEAFF
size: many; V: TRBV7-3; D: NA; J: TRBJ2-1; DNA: TGTGCCAGCAGCGCTTATGTGGCACCTCCAGAGAATGAGCAGTTCTTC; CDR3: CASSAYVAPPENEQFF
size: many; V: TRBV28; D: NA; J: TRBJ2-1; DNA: TGTGCCAGCAGTTTGCGAAGTCGGCCGCTCTCCTACAATGAGCAGTTCTTC; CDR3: CASSLRSRPLSYNEQFF
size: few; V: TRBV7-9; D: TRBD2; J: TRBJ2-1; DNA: TGTGCCAGCAGCCGAGCGGGAGGGAATGAGCAGTTCTTC; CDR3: CASSRAGGNEQFF
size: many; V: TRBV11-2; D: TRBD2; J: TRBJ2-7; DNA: TGTGCCAGCAGCTTAGTACGGGAGGACTACGAGCAGTACTTC; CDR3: CASSLVREDYEQYF
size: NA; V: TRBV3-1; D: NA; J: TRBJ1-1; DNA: TGTGCCAGCAGCCCATCGTCCGGGTCTCTTTACACTGAAGCTTTCTTT; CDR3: CASSPSSGSLYTEAFF
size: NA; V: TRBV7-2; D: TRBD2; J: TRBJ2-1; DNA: TGTGCCAGCAGCTCCGAAGAACTAGCGGGAGTAGGCAATGAGCAGTTCTTC; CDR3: CASSSEELAGVGNEQFF
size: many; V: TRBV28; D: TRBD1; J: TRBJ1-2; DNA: TGTGCCAGCAGTTTAGGGGACAGGACGAATTATGGCTACACCTTC; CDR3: CASSLGDRTNYGYTF
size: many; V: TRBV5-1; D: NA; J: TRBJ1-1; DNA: TGCGCCAGTCAGGGGCGGGCTGAAGCTTTCTTT; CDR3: CASQGRAEAFF
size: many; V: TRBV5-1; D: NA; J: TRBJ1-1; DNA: TGCGCCAGCAGCTTTACTCTGGGGGAGACTGAAGCTTTCTTT; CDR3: CASSFTLGETEAFF
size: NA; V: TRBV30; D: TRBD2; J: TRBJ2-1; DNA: TGTGCCTGGAGCCCCGGACTAGCGGCGCAGTTCTTC; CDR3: CAWSPGLAAQFF
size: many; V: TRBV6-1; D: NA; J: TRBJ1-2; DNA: TGTGCCAGCAGTACCTTCCAGGGCGGGGGCTACACCTTC; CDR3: CASSTFQGGGYTF
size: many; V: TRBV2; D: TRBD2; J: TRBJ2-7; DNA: TGTGCCAGCAGTGGATCCGGGACTAGCGGGAGAACTGACGAGCAGTACTTC; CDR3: CASSGSGTSGRTDEQYF
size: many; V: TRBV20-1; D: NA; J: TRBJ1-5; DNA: TGCAGTGTTCAGGACCCTAGCAATCAGCCCCAGCATTTT; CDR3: CSVQDPSNQPQHF
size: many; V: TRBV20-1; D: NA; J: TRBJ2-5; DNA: TGCAGTGCTAGACAGGGTTTGAAGACCCAGTACTTC; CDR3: CSARQGLKTQYF
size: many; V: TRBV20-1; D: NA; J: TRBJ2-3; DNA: TGCAGTGCTAGAGCTGCGGCTTTCACAGATACGCAGTATTTT; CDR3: CSARAAAFTDTQYF
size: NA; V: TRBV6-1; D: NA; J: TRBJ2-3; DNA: TGTGCCAGCAGACCAAACAGGGGAGGTGAATTTGTGGATACGCAGTATTTT; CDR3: CASRPNRGGEFVDTQYF
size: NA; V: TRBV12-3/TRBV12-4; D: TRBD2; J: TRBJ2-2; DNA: TGTGCCAGCAGGGGCCACGGGGGGTTAAGCGGGGAGCTGTTTTTT; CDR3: CASRGHGGLSGELFF
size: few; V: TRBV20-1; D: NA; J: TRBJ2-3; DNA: TGCAGCGGCGCAGTAACAGATACGCAGTATTTT; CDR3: CSGAVTDTQYF
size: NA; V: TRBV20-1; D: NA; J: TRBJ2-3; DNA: TGCAGTGGGCGCCAGGGCGGAGAAGATACGCAGTATTTT; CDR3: CSGRQGGEDTQYF
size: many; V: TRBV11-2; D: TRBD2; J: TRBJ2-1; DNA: TGTGCCAGCAGCTTAGAGGCTAGCGGGTCTTACAATGAGCAGTTCTTC; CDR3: CASSLEASGSYNEQFF
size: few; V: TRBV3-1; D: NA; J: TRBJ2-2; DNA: TGTGCCAGCAGCCAAGGTCTACAAGGGATAAACACCGGGGAGCTGTTTTTT; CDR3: CASSQGLQGINTGELFF
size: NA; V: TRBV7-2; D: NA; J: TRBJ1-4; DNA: TGTGCCAGCAGCCCCCGAGGGTACGATAATGAAAAACTGTTTTTT; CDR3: CASSPRGYDNEKLFF
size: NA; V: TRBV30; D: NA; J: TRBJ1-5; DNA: TGTGCCTGGAGTGGGGACCAGAGTCAGCCCCAGCATTTT; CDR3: CAWSGDQSQPQHF
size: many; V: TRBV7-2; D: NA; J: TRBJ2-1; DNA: TGTGCCAGCAGCCCAAGGGAGTCCGGGGATGAGCAGTTCTTC; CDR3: CASSPRESGDEQFF
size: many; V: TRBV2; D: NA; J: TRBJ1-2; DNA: TGTGCCAGCAGTGCTGAGGGACTCGCTAACTATGGCTACACCTTC; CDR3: CASSAEGLANYGYTF
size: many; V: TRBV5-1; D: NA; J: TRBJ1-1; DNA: TGCGCCAGCAGCTTGTTCCCGGGGGTGAACACTGAAGCTTTCTTT; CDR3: CASSLFPGVNTEAFF
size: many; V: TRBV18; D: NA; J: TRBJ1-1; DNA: TGTGCCAGCTCACCAAGCGGGCGGAACACTGAAGCTTTCTTT; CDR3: CASSPSGRNTEAFF
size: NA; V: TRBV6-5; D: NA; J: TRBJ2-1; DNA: TGTGCCAGCAGTTATCTCCAGGAGCAGTTCTTC; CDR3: CASSYLQEQFF
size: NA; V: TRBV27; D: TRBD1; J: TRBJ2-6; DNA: TGTGCCAGCAGTTCCTGGACAGGGAGTGGGGCCAACGTCCTGACTTTC; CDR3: CASSSWTGSGANVLTF
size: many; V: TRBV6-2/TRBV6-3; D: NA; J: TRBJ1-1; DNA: TGTGCCAGCAGTTATGGCTTTGGAGGGGCGAAAGGGGCTTTCTTT; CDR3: CASSYGFGGAKGAFF
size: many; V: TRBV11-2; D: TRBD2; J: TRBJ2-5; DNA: TGTGCCAGCATGCGTTGGCGGGAGGGGGAGACCCAGTACTTC; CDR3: CASMRWREGETQYF
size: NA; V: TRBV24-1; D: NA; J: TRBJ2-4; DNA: TGTGCCACCAGTGAAACAGGGCGAGGGAACATTCAGTACTTC; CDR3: CATSETGRGNIQYF
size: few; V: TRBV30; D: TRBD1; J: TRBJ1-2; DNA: TGTGCCTGGAGTTGGGACAGGATTTCAACCTACACCTTC; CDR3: CAWSWDRISTYTF
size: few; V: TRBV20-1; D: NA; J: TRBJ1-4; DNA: TGCAGTGCTCTAGACAGTTATAATGAAAAACTGTTTTTT; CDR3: CSALDSYNEKLFF